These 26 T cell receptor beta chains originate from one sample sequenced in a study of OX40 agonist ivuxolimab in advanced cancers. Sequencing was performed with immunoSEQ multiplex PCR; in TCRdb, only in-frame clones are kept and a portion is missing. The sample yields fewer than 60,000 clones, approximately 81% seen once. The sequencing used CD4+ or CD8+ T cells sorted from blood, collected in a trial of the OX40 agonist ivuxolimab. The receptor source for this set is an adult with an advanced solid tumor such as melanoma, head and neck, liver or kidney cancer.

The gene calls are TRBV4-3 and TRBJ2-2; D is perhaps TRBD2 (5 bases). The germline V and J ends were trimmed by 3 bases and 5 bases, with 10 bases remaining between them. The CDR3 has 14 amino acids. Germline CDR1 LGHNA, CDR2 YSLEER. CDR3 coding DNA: TGCGCCAGCAGCCAGTCCCGCGGGACCGGGGAGCTGTTTTTT. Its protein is CASSQSRGTGELFF.

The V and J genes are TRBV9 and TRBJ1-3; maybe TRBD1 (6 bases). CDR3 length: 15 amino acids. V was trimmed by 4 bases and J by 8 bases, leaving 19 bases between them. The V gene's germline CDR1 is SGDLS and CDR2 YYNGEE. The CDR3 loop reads CASSPEGGQGHTIYF. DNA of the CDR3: TGTGCCAGCAGCCCGGAAGGGGGGCAGGGGCACACCATATATTTT.

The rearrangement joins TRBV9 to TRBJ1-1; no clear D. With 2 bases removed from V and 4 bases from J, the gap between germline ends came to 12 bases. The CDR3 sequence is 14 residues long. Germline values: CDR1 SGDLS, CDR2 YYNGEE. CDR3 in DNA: TGTGCCAGCAGCGTCAAAGGTTTCGCCACTGAAGCTTTCTTT. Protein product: CASSVKGFATEAFF. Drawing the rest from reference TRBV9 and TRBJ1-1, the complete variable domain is DSGVTQTPKHLITATGQRVTLRCSPRSGDLSVYWYQQSLDQGLQFLIQYYNGEERAKGNILERFSAQQFPDLHSELNLSSLELGDSALYFCASSVKGFATEAFFGQGTRLTVV.

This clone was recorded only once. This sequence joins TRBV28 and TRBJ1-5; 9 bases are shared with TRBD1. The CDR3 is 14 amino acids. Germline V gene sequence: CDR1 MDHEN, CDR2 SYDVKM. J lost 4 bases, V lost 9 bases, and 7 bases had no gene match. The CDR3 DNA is TGTGCCAGTGGGGACAGGGTAAGGAATCAGCCCCAGCATTTT. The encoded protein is CASGDRVRNQPQHF.

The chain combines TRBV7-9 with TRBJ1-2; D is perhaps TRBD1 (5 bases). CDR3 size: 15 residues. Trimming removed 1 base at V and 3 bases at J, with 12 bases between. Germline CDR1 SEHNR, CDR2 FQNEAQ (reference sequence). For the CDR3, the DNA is TGTGCCAGCAGCTTAGGTGGGGCTGGGGACTATGGCTACACCTTC. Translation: CASSLGGAGDYGYTF.

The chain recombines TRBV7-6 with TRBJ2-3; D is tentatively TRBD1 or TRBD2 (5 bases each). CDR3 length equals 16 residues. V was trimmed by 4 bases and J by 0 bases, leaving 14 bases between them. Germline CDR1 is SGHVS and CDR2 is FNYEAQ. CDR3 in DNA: TGTGCCAGCAGCTGGGGCGGGCTTAGGAGCACAGATACGCAGTATTTT. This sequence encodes CASSWGGLRSTDTQYF.

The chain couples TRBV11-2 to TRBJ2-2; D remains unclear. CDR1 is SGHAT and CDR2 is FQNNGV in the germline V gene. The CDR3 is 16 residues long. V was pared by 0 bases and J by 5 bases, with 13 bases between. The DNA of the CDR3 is TGTGCCAGCAGCTTAGATTGGCAGGACCTGACCGGGGAGCTGTTTTTT. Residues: CASSLDWQDLTGELFF.

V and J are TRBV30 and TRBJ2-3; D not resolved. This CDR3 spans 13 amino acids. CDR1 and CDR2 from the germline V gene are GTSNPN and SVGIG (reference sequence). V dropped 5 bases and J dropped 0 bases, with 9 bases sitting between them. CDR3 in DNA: TGTGCCTGGTCGGCACTGAGCACAGATACGCAGTATTTT. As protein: CAWSALSTDTQYF.

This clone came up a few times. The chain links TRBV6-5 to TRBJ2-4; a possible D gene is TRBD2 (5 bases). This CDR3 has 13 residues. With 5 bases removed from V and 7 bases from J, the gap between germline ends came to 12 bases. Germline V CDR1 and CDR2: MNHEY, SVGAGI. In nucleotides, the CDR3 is TGTGCCAGCAGTGCTCGGACGGGGAACATTCAGTACTTC. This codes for CASSARTGNIQYF.

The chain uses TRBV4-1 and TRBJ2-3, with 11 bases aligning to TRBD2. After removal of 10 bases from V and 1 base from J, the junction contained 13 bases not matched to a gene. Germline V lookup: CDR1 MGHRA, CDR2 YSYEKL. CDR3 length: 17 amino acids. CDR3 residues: CATKSAPTSGGTDTQYF. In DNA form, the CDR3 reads TGCGCCACCAAATCGGCCCCGACTAGCGGGGGCACAGATACGCAGTATTTT.

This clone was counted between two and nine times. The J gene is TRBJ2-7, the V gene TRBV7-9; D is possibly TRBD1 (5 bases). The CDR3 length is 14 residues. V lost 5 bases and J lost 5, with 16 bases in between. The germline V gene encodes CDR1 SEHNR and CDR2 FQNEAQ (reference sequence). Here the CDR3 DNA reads TGTGCCAGCAGCCGGACCCAGGGCGTCAACGAGCAGTACTTC. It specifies CASSRTQGVNEQYF.

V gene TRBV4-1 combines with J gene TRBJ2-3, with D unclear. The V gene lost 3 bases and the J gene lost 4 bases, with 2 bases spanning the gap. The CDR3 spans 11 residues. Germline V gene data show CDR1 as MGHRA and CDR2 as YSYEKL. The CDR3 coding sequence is TGCGCCAGCAGCCAGGCAGATACGCAGTATTTT. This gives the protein CASSQADTQYF.

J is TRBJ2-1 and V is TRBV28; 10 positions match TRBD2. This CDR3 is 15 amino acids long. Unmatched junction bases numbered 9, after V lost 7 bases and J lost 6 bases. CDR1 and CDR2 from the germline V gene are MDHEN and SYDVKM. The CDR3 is CASTPGTSVLNEQFF. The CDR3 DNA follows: TGTGCCAGCACCCCCGGGACTAGCGTCCTCAATGAGCAGTTCTTC. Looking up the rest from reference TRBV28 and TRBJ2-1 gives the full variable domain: DVKVTQSSRYLVKRTGEKVFLECVQDMDHENMFWYRQDPGLGLRLIYFSYDVKMKEKGDIPEGYSVSREKKERFSLILESASTNQTSMYLCASTPGTSVLNEQFFGPGTRLTVL.

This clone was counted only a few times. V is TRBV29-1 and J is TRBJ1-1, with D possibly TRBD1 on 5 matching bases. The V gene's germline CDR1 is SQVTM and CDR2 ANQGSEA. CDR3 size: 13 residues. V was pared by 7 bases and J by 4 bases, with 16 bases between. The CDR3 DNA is TGCAGCGGTACCCCAGGGTCGGGCACTGAAGCTTTCTTT. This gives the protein CSGTPGSGTEAFF.

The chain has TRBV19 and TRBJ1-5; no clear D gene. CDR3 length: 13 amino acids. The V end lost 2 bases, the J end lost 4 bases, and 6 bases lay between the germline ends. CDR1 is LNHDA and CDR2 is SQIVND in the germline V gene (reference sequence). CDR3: CASSISQNQPQHF. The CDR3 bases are TGTGCCAGTAGTATATCCCAGAATCAGCCCCAGCATTTT.

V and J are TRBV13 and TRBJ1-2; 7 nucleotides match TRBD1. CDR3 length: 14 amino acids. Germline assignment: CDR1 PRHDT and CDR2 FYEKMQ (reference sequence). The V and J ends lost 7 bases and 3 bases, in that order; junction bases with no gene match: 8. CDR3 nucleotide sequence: TGTGCCAGCACCCCGACAGGGATCGACTATGGCTACACCTTC. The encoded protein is CASTPTGIDYGYTF.

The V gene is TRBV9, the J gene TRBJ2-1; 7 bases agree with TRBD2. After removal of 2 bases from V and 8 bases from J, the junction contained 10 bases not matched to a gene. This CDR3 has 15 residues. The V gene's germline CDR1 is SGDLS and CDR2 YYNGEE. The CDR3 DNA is TGTGCCAGCAGCGTCTCGGGGACTATAGGGGATGAGCAGTTCTTC. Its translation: CASSVSGTIGDEQFF.

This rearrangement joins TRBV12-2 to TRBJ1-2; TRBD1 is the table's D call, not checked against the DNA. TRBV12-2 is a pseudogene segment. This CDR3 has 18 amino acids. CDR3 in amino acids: CASRLAGDRLPSNYGYTF. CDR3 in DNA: TGTGCAAGTCGCTTAGCGGGGGACAGGCTACCTTCTAACTATGGCTACACCTTC.

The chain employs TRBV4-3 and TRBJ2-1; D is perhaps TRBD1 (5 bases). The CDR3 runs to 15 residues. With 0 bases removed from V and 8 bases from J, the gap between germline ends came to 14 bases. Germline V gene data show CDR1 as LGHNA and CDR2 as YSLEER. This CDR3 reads CASSQEGRERDEQFF. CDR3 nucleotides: TGCGCCAGCAGCCAAGAGGGCAGGGAAAGGGATGAGCAGTTCTTC.

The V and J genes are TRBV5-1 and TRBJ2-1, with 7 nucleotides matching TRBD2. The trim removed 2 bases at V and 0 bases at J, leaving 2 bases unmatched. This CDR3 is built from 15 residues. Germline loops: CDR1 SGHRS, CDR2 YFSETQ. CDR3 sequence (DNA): TGCGCCAGCAGCTTCGGCGGGGGCTCCTACAATGAGCAGTTCTTC. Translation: CASSFGGGSYNEQFF.

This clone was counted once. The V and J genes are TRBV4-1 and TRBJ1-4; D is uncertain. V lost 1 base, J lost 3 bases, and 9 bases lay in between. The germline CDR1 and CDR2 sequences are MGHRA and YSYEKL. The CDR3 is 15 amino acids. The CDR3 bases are TGCGCCAGCAGCCAAGTCCCGCCCCCTAATGAAAAACTGTTTTTT. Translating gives CASSQVPPPNEKLFF.

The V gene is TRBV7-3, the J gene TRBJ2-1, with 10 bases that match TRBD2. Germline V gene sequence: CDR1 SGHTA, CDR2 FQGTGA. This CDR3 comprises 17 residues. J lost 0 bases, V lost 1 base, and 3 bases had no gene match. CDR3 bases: TGTGCCAGCAGCTTAAGGTCTAGCGGGGGCTCCTACAATGAGCAGTTCTTC. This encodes CASSLRSSGGSYNEQFF.

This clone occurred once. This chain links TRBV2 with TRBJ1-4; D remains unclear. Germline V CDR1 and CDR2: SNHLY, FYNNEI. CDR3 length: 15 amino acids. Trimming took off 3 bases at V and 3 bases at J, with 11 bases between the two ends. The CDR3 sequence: CASSESGRANEKLFF. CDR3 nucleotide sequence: TGTGCCAGCAGTGAGTCGGGGAGGGCTAATGAAAAACTGTTTTTT.

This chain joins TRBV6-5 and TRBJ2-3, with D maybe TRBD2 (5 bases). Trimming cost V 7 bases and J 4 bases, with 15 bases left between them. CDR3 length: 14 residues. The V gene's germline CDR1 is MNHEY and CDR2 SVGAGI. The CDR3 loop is CASTLTSGADTQYF. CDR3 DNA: TGTGCCAGCACACTTACCTCCGGGGCAGATACGCAGTATTTT.

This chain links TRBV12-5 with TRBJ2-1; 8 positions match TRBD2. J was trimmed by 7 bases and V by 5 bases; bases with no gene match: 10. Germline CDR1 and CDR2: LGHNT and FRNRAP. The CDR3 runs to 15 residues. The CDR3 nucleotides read TGTGCTAGTGGTATCCCCCCGGGACTAGTGAATGAGCAGTTCTTC. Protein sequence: CASGIPPGLVNEQFF.

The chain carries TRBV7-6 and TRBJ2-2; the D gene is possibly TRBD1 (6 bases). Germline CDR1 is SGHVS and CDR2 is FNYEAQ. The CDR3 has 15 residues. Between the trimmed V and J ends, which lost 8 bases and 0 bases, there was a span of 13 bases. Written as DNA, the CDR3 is TGTGCCAGCGGGGGCACAGGTTCGAACACCGGGGAGCTGTTTTTT. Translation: CASGGTGSNTGELFF.